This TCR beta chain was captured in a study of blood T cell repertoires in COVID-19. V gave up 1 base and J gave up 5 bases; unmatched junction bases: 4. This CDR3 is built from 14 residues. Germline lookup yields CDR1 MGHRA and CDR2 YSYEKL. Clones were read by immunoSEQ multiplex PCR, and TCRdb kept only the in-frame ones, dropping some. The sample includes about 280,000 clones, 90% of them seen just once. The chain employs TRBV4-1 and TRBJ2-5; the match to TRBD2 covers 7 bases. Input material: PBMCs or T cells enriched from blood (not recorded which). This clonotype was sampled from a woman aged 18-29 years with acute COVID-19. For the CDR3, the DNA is TGCGCCAGCAGCCAAGCGGGAGGTGAGGAGACCCAGTACTTC. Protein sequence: CASSQAGGEETQYF.